The 10 T cell receptor beta chains in this list originate from one sample, sequenced in a study of T cell changes during pregnancy in multiple sclerosis. The method was immunoSEQ multiplex PCR; TCRdb's version includes in-frame clones alone and lacks a portion of them. The table shows over 45,000 clones, with roughly 90% occurring only once. The material was peripheral blood, obtained in the first trimester of pregnancy. These receptors came from a female donor with multiple sclerosis, enrolled in a pregnancy study.

The chain recombines TRBV18 with TRBJ1-2; 8 nucleotides align to TRBD1. Germline V CDR1 and CDR2: KGHSH, LQKENI. The CDR3 loop spans 16 amino acids. V lost 3 bases and J lost 1; bases outside the gene matches: 7. The CDR3 sequence is CASSPRGTGNNYGYTF. The DNA of the CDR3 is TGTGCCAGCTCACCCCGTGGGACAGGAAATAACTATGGCTACACCTTC. The full variable domain, rest sourced from reference TRBV18 and TRBJ1-2, is NAGVMQNPRHLVRRRGQEARLRCSPMKGHSHVYWYRQLPEEGLKFMVYLQKENIIDESGMPKERFSAEFPKEGPSILRIQQVVRGDSAAYFCASSPRGTGNNYGYTFGSGTRLTVV.

This sequence joins TRBV6-5 and TRBJ2-3; a possible D gene is TRBD1 (5 bases). Germline V lookup: CDR1 MNHEY, CDR2 SVGAGI. The CDR3 is made up of 13 amino acids. The ends were cut back, 6 bases at V and 0 bases at J, with 7 bases in the middle. CDR3 in amino acids: CASRGLSTDTQYF. The CDR3 nucleotides read TGTGCCAGCAGGGGGCTTAGCACAGATACGCAGTATTTT.

This chain links TRBV6-4 with TRBJ1-6; 9 bases fit TRBD1. Per germline, CDR1 MRHNA and CDR2 SNTAGT. The CDR3 consists of 15 residues. The ends lost 0 bases at V and 10 bases at J; junction bases unmatched: 4. The CDR3 nucleotides read TGTGCCAGCAGTGACTCAACAGGGGGCAACTCACCCCTCCACTTT. It yields the protein CASSDSTGGNSPLHF.

This chain links TRBV27 with TRBJ2-2, with no clear D. There are 16 residues in the CDR3. Germline CDR1 is MNHEY and CDR2 is SMNVEV (reference sequence). The ends were cut back, 2 bases at V and 1 base at J, with 11 bases in the middle. CDR3: CASSLGPPLNTGELFF. The CDR3 bases are TGTGCCAGCAGTTTAGGCCCGCCGCTGAACACCGGGGAGCTGTTTTTT.

The rearrangement joins TRBV4-3 to TRBJ2-7; D may be TRBD2 (6 bases). V lost 3 bases, J lost 0 bases, and 12 bases lay in between. CDR3 length equals 15 residues. Germline V gene sequence: CDR1 LGHNA, CDR2 YSLEER. DNA of the CDR3: TGCGCCAGCAGCCACCATAGCGGCAGCTCCTACGAGCAGTACTTC. Its protein product is CASSHHSGSSYEQYF.

Worth noting for this clone: Other DNA sequences in this sample translate to the same CDR3. This sequence joins TRBV5-1 and TRBJ1-4; weak D call: TRBD1 (6 bases). Looked up from germline, CDR1 is SGHRS and CDR2 is YFSETQ. This CDR3 comprises 16 residues. V was trimmed by 4 bases and J by 11 bases, leaving 24 bases between them. The CDR3 region is CASSALGDTTSMKLFF. Written as DNA, the CDR3 is TGCGCCAGCAGCGCCCTTGGGGACACCACCTCAATGAAACTGTTTTTT.

This chain connects TRBV9 to TRBJ1-3, with 7 bases matching TRBD1. The CDR3 covers 16 residues. V shed 4 bases and J 0 bases; nucleotides not matched to a gene: 7. Germline V lookup: CDR1 SGDLS, CDR2 YYNGEE. The DNA of the CDR3 is TGTGCCAGCAGCCCTGACAGGGCCGACTCTGGAAACACCATATATTTT. Residues: CASSPDRADSGNTIYF.

The chain links TRBV5-1 to TRBJ2-5, with 9 nucleotides matching TRBD1. The germline gives CDR1 SGHRS, CDR2 YFSETQ. The junction had 3 bases not matched to a gene; V was cut back by 4 bases and J by 2 bases. The CDR3 consists of 14 residues. CDR3 in amino acids: CASSQGTGQETQYF. DNA of the CDR3: TGCGCCAGCAGCCAAGGGACAGGGCAAGAGACCCAGTACTTC.

The chain recombines TRBV14 with TRBJ1-1, with 9 bases that match TRBD1. J was trimmed by 8 bases and V by 0 bases; bases with no gene match: 7. CDR3 length: 15 residues. Germline CDR1 SGHDN, CDR2 FVKESK. In DNA form, the CDR3 reads TGTGCCAGCAGCCAAGATCGCCGGGACAGGGCCGAAGCTTTCTTT. Translation gives CASSQDRRDRAEAFF.

The V gene is TRBV7-2, the J gene TRBJ2-3; D is possibly TRBD1 (5 bases). Germline assignment: CDR1 SGHTA and CDR2 FQGNSA. Trimming cost V 3 bases and J 6 bases, with 10 bases left between them. The CDR3 covers 13 residues. As DNA, the CDR3 is TGTGCCAGCAGCTTTACCAGGGTCGATACGCAGTATTTT. Translated, it gives CASSFTRVDTQYF.